This TCR beta chain came from a study of blood T cell repertoires in COVID-19. Study-level information: Collection of acute and convalescent COVID-19 samples took place in the United States, Italy and Spain.

This clone was picked up one time. Mismatch with germline at one junction end may stem from a read error. Per the germline V gene, CDR1 is MDHEN and CDR2 is SYDVKM. The CDR3 spans 15 residues. Original methodology: Quantification of nucleated cells was approximated via reference gene primer amplification. Sequenced by immunoSEQ multiplex PCR; TCRdb stores in-frame clones only, minus some. That table supplies the V and J calls and clone size; D and trimming were determined from the DNA. In the table there are roughly 68,000 clones, approximately 80% of which are singletons. The sequence was collected from a woman aged 50 to 65 with acute or convalescent COVID-19. The chain employs TRBV28 and TRBJ2-2, with D maybe TRBD2 (6 bases). The sample comprised peripheral blood. DNA of the CDR3: TGTGTCAGCAGTCGAGGGACTGCGAACACCGGGGAGCTGTTTTTT. Its translation is CVSSRGTANTGELFF.